The clone carrying this T cell receptor (beta chain) was found many times. Its antigen is not known. Genomic DNA constituted the template upon which TCR beta VDJ and CDR3 profiling was performed. One entry per CDR3 protein results from TCRdb running MiXCR on the reads. The sample records 350,000 to 450,000 distinct CDR3 sequences, around 72% being singletons. These data come from a study of CD8+CD57+ T cells in acquired aplastic anemia. Turning to the study itself: On average, sorted CD4+ and CD8+ cells gave roughly 3 ug of DNA. Mean read depth for CD4+ cells from healthy donors was approximately 10 million.

V dropped 3 bases and J dropped 0; count of bases not matched to a gene: 14. The CDR3 spans 18 residues. Germline CDR1 and CDR2: DFQATT and SNEGSKA (reference sequence). General study findings and limits: Controls did not differ significantly from patients in CD8+ Simpson's diversity. Around 29 CD8+ CDR3 sequences were shared between patients and controls.

Sequencing used sorted CD4+, CD8+, or CD8+CD57+ T cells (not recorded which) from PBMCs. This chain connects TRBV20-1 to TRBJ1-1; 9 nucleotides align to TRBD1. The TCR comes from a human donor in good health, serving as a control. The CDR3 spells CSASDGQGIPIVNTEAFF. The DNA for the CDR3 is TGCAGTGCTAGTGACGGACAGGGGATACCGATCGTGAACACTGAAGCTTTCTTT.